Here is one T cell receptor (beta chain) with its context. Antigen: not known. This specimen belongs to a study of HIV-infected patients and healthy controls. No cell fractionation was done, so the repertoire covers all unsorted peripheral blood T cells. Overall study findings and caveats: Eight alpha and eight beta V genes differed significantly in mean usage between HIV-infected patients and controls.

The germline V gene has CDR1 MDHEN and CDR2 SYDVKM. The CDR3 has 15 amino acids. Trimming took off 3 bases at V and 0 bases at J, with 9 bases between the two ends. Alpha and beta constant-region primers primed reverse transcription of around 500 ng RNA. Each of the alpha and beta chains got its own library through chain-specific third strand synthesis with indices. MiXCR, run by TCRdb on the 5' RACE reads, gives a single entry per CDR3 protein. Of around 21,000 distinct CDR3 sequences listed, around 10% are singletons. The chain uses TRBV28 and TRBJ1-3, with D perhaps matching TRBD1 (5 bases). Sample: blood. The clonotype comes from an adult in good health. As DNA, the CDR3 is TGTGCCAGCAGTTTGGGCAGGGACTCTGGAAACACCATATATTTT. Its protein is CASSLGRDSGNTIYF.